The rows below give T cell receptor beta chains drawn from one sample of a study of cytomegalovirus exposure and HLA in healthy donors. Using immunoSEQ multiplex PCR, the repertoire was profiled, and TCRdb retains in-frame clones only, with some absent. The sample has over 150,000 clones, about 80% seen once. The sequenced sample was PBMCs. These receptors were obtained from a woman aged 40-49 years in good health and CMV-seronegative. Both conserved end residues are part of each CDR3. D genes are given only for firm matches. A clone size is listed for some rows: how often the clone was seen (once, few, many), or a class if it is expanded.

d_gene | abundance | j_gene | v_gene | CDR3nt | CDR3aa
TRBD1 | - | TRBJ1-5 | TRBV18 | TGTGCCAGCTCACCCCGACAGGGGATGAATCAGCCCCAGCATTTT | CASSPRQGMNQPQHF
- | - | TRBJ2-1 | TRBV5-6 | TGTGCCAGCAGCTTCCTTTCGGCGGGGATGGGGAATGAGCAGTTCTTC | CASSFLSAGMGNEQFF
- | - | TRBJ1-4 | TRBV28 | TGTGCCGCTTCGGGGGAAAAACTGTTTTTT | CAASGEKLFF
TRBD2 | - | TRBJ2-1 | TRBV28 | TGTGCCAGCAGTCGGGGCGGGGGAAGCTCCTACAATGAGCAGTTCTTC | CASSRGGGSSYNEQFF
- | - | TRBJ2-7 | TRBV5-4 | TGTGCCAGCAGCTTGGCGGCAGGGAATACCTACGAGCAGTACTTC | CASSLAAGNTYEQYF
- | once | TRBJ1-2 | TRBV6-5 | TGTGCCAGCACCCACCGGGGGAAATATGGCTACACCTTC | CASTHRGKYGYTF
- | - | TRBJ2-2 | TRBV5-6 | TGTGCCAGCAGCCGGGTATCAGTTGGGGAGCTGTTTTTT | CASSRVSVGELFF
- | - | TRBJ1-2 | TRBV28 | TGTGCCAGCAGCACCCCTATCGGACAAATCTATGGCTACACCTTC | CASSTPIGQIYGYTF
TRBD2 | - | TRBJ2-7 | TRBV11-3 | TGTGCCAGCAGTTTCTCAGGACTAGCGCCCTCCTACGAGCAGTACTTC | CASSFSGLAPSYEQYF
- | - | TRBJ1-1 | TRBV27 | TGTGCCAGCAGTTTCTGGGGGGACACTGAAGCTTTCTTT | CASSFWGDTEAFF
TRBD1 | - | TRBJ1-5 | TRBV27 | TGTGCCAGCAGTTACGACAGGGTGGGCCAGCCCCAGCATTTT | CASSYDRVGQPQHF
TRBD2 | - | TRBJ2-3 | TRBV10-2 | TGCGCCAGCAGTGACCTACCTCCAGGAGCGGGGGGCCCAGATACGCAGTATTTT | CASSDLPPGAGGPDTQYF
TRBD2 | - | TRBJ2-2 | TRBV7-6 | TGTGCCAGCAGCGGACTAGCGGGGGCGAACACCGGGGAGCTGTTTTTT | CASSGLAGANTGELFF
- | once | TRBJ1-1 | TRBV7-9 | TGTGCCAGCAGCTTACGATCCGGACAGTTAAACACTGAAGCTTTCTTT | CASSLRSGQLNTEAFF
- | - | TRBJ1-2 | TRBV5-1 | TGCGCCAGCAGCGCACCAGAGGGCTTCTATGGCTACACCTTC | CASSAPEGFYGYTF
- | once | TRBJ2-3 | TRBV11-2 | TGTGCCAGCAGCCCCCTCGAAGGTGGTTGGGCCACAGATACGCAGTATTTT | CASSPLEGGWATDTQYF
- | - | TRBJ2-7 | TRBV14 | TGTGCCAGCAGCCAAGGTAGCAACAGGGCGACCTACGAGCAGTACTTC | CASSQGSNRATYEQYF
- | - | TRBJ2-7 | TRBV2 | TGTGCCAGCTCGGGATCTTACGAGCAGTACTTC | CASSGSYEQYF
TRBD2 | - | TRBJ2-1 | TRBV4-1 | TGCGCCAGCAGCCAAGCGGGACTAGCGTCAGATGAGCAGTTCTTC | CASSQAGLASDEQFF
- | - | TRBJ2-7 | TRBV4-2 | TGTGCCAGCAGCTCTTACGGTGATTACGAGCAGTACTTC | CASSSYGDYEQYF
- | few | TRBJ1-2 | TRBV30 | TGTGCCTGGAGTGTATCCAGGGGACATGGCTACACCTTC | CAWSVSRGHGYTF
- | - | TRBJ2-4 | TRBV11-2 | TGTGCCAGCAGTAGGGGGTTAGCCAAAAACATTCAGTACTTC | CASSRGLAKNIQYF
- | - | TRBJ1-2 | TRBV6-1 | TGTGCCAGCAGACCAGGGGTGGGTGGCTACACCTTC | CASRPGVGGYTF
- | - | TRBJ2-7 | TRBV21-1 | TGTGCCAGCAGCAAAGGGAAGGGACACTCCTACGAGCAGTACTTC | CASSKGKGHSYEQYF
- | few | TRBJ1-2 | TRBV28 | TGTGCCAGCAGCTTACAGTACTATGGCTACACCTTC | CASSLQYYGYTF
- | - | TRBJ2-2 | TRBV19 | TGTGCCAGTAGTATCTTGGGGGCAGGGAACACCGGGGAGCTGTTTTTT | CASSILGAGNTGELFF
- | - | TRBJ2-7 | TRBV6-6 | TGTGCCAGCACTCGGGGCGGGACAGAAGACTACGAGCAGTACTTC | CASTRGGTEDYEQYF
TRBD1 | - | TRBJ2-7 | TRBV5-1 | TGCGCCAGCAGCTTTACAGGGGGCTTGAACGAGCAGTACTTC | CASSFTGGLNEQYF
TRBD1 | - | TRBJ2-7 | TRBV11-3 | TGTGCCAGCAGCGAGACAGGGAATTACGAGCAGTACTTC | CASSETGNYEQYF
TRBD1 | - | TRBJ1-1 | TRBV5-8 | TGTGCCAGCAGCCATCGACAGGGCTTGAACACTGAAGCTTTCTTT | CASSHRQGLNTEAFF
- | - | TRBJ2-3 | TRBV5-6 | TGTGCCAGCAGCTTGGAGGGGGCAGATACGCAGTATTTT | CASSLEGADTQYF